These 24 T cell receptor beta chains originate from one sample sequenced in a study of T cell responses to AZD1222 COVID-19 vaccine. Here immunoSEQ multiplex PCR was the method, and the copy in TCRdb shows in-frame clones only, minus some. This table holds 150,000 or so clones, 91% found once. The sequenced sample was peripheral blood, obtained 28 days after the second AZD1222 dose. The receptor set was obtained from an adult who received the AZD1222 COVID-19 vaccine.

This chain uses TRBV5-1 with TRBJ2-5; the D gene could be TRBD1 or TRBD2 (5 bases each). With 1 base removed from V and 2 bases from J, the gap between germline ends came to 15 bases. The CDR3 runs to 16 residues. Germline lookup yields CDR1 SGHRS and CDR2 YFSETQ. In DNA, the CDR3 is TGCGCCAGCAGCTTGATCGGGGAAGGGACGCAAGAGACCCAGTACTTC. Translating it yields CASSLIGEGTQETQYF.

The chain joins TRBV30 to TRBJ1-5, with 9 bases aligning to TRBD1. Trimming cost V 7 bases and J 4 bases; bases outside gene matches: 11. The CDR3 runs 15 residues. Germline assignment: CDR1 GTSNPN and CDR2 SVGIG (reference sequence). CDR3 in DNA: TGTGCCTACGCGAACCCGACAGGGGGGAATCAGCCCCAGCATTTT. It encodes CAYANPTGGNQPQHF.

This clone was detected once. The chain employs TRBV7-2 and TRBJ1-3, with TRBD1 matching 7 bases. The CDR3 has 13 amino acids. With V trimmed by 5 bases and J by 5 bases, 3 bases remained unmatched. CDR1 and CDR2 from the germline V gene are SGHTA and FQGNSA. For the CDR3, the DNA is TGTGCCAGCAGCCCACAGGGGCGAAACACCATATATTTT. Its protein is CASSPQGRNTIYF.

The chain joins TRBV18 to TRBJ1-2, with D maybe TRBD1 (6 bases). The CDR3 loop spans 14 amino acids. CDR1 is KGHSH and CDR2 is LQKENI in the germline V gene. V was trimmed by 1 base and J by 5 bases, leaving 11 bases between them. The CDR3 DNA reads TGTGCCAGCTCACCACTCGGACAGAGTTATGGCTACACCTTC. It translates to CASSPLGQSYGYTF. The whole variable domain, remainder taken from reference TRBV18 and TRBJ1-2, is NAGVMQNPRHLVRRRGQEARLRCSPMKGHSHVYWYRQLPEEGLKFMVYLQKENIIDESGMPKERFSAEFPKEGPSILRIQQVVRGDSAAYFCASSPLGQSYGYTFGSGTRLTVV.

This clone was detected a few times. This CDR3 is CASSLENIQYF. CDR3 DNA: TGTGCCAGCAGCTTAGAAAACATTCAGTACTTC. The chain joins TRBV13 to TRBJ2-4; D remains unclear. This CDR3 region has 11 residues. Trimming removed 1 base at V and 5 bases at J, with 0 bases between. Per the germline V gene, CDR1 is PRHDT and CDR2 is FYEKMQ (reference sequence).

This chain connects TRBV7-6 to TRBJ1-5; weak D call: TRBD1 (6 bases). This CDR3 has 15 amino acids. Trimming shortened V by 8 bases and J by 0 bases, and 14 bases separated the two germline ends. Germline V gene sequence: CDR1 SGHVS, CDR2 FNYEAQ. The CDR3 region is CASSEQGASNQPQHF. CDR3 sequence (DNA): TGTGCCAGCTCAGAACAGGGCGCTAGCAATCAGCCCCAGCATTTT.

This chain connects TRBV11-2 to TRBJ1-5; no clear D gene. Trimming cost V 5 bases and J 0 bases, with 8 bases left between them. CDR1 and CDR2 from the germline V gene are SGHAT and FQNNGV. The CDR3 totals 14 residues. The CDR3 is CASSREYSNQPQHF. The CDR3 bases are TGTGCCAGCAGCCGAGAGTATAGCAATCAGCCCCAGCATTTT. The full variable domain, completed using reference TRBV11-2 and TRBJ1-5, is EAGVAQSPRYKIIEKRQSVAFWCNPISGHATLYWYQQILGQGPKLLIQFQNNGVVDDSQLPKDRFSAERLKGVDSTLKIQPAKLEDSAVYLCASSREYSNQPQHFGDGTRLSIL.

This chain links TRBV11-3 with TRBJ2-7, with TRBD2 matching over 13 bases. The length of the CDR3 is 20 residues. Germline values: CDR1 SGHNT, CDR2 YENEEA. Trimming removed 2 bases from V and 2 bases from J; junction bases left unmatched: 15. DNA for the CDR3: TGTGCCAGCAGCTTAAGTGGGGGGACTAGCGGGATCCTTCTCCCCTACGAGCAGTACTTC. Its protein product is CASSLSGGTSGILLPYEQYF.

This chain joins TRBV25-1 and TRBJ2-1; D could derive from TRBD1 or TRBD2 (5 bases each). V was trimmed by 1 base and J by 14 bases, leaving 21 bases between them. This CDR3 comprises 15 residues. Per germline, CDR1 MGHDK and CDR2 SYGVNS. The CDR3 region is CASSESVLGTAGEFF. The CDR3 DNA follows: TGTGCCAGCAGTGAATCGGTTTTGGGGACGGCCGGAGAGTTCTTC.

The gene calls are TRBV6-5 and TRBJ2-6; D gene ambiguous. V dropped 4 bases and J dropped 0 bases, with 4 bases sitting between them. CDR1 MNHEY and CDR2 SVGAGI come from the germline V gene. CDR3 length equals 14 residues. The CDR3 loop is CASSSYSGANVLTF. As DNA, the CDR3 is TGTGCCAGCAGTTCCTACTCTGGGGCCAACGTCCTGACTTTC.

CDR3 in DNA: TGTGCCACCAGCAGTCTCGGTCATTTCGCACCCCTCCACTTT. The encoded protein is CATSSLGHFAPLHF. This chain links TRBV15 with TRBJ1-6; D is ambiguous. Trimming stripped 3 bases from V and 11 bases from J, with 14 bases between. CDR1 and CDR2 (germline): LNHNV, YYDKDF (reference sequence). This CDR3 region has 14 residues.

The CDR3 DNA reads as TGTGCCTGGAGTCAGGACAGTGCTGGGCCTGAAGCTTTCTTT. Translated, it gives CAWSQDSAGPEAFF. The chain links TRBV30 to TRBJ1-1; TRBD1 is a possible D gene (6 bases). CDR3 size: 14 residues. V was shortened by 2 bases and J by 6 bases, with 16 bases between the two germline ends. Germline assignment: CDR1 GTSNPN and CDR2 SVGIG (reference sequence).

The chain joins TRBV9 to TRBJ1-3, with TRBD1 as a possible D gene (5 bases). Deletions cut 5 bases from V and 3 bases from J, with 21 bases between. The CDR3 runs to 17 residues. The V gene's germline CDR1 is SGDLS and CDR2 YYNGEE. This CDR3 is CASRSIPGTENGNTIYF. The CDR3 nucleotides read TGTGCCAGCAGGTCCATACCCGGGACGGAAAATGGAAACACCATATATTTT.

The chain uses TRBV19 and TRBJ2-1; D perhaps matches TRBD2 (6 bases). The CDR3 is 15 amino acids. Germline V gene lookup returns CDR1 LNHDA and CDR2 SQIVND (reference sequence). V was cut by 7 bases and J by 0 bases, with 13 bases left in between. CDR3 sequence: CASTLTRSSYNEQFF. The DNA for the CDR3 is TGTGCCAGTACCCTGACTAGGAGCTCCTACAATGAGCAGTTCTTC.

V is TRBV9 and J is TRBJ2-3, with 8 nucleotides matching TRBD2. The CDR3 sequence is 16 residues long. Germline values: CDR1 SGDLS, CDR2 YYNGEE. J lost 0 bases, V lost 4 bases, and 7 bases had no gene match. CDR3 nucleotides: TGTGCCAGCAGCATTGCTGGCGGGGGGAGCACAGATACGCAGTATTTT. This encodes CASSIAGGGSTDTQYF.

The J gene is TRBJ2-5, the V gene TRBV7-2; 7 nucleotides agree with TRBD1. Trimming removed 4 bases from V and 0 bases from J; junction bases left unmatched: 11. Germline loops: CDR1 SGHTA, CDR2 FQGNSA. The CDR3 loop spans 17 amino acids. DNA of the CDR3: TGTGCCAGCAGCTCCGGACAGGCCAGGGGGTACCAAGAGACCCAGTACTTC. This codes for CASSSGQARGYQETQYF.

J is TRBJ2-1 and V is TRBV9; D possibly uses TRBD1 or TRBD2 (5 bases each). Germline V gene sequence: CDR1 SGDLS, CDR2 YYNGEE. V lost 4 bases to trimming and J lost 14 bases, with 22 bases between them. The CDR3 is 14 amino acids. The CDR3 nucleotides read TGTGCCAGCAGCCAAAAAACCGGGGCCAGGAGGAAGTTCTTC. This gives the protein CASSQKTGARRKFF.

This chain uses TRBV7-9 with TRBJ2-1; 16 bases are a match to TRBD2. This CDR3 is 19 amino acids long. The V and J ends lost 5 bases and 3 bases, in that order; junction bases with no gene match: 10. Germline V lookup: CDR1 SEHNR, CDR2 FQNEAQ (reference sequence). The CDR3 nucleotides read TGTGCCAGCAGCGCCGGGACTAGCGGGAGGGCCATATTCTACAATGAGCAGTTCTTC. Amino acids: CASSAGTSGRAIFYNEQFF.

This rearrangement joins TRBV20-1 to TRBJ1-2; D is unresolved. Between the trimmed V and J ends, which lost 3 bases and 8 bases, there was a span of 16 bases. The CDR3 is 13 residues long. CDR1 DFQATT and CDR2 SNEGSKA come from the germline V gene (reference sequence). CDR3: CSASSDSLGGYTF. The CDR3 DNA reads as TGCAGTGCTAGTTCAGATTCCTTGGGCGGCTACACCTTC.

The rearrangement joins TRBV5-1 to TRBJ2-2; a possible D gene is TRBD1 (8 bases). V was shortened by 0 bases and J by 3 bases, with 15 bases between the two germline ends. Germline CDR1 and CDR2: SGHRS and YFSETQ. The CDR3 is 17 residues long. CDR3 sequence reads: CASSLDRGGDHTGELFF. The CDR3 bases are TGCGCCAGCAGCTTGGACAGGGGGGGTGATCACACCGGGGAGCTGTTTTTT.

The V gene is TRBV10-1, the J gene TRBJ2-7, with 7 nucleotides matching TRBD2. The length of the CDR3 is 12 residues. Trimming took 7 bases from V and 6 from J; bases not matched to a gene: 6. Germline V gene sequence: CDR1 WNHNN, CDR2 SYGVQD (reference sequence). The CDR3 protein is CASIRGVGEQYF. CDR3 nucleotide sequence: TGCGCCAGCATCCGGGGGGTTGGCGAGCAGTACTTC.

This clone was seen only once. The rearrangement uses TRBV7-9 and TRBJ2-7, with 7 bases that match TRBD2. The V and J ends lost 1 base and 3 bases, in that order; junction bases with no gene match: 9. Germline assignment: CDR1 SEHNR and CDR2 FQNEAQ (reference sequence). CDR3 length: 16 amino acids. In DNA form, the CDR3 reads TGTGCCAGCAGCTTAGGAGGGACTACAACCTTCTACGAGCAGTACTTC. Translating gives CASSLGGTTTFYEQYF.

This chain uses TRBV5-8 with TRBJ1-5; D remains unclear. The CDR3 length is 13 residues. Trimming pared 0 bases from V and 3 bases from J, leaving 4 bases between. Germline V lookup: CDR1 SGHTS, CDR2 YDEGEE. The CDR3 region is CASSLGYNQPQHF. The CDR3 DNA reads TGTGCCAGCAGCTTGGGCTACAATCAGCCCCAGCATTTT.

CDR3: CATSDFRLAGGNEQFF. In nucleotides, the CDR3 is TGTGCCACCAGTGATTTTCGACTAGCGGGAGGCAATGAGCAGTTCTTC. The chain uses TRBV24-1 and TRBJ2-1; 13 bases match TRBD2. CDR3 length: 16 residues. Looked up from germline, CDR1 is KGHDR and CDR2 is SFDVKD. V lost 1 base, J lost 6 bases, and 2 bases stayed unmatched.